One T cell receptor beta chain is described in this entry. This record belongs to a study of CD8+ T cells in alopecia areata. TCR sequencing used cDNA made by reverse transcription of extracted RNA. The protocol was immunoSEQ multiplex PCR, while the TCRdb copy is restricted to in-frame clones and leaves out a portion. The data contain approximately 180,000 clones, approximately 70% of them singletons. The CDR3 is 15 residues long. The V gene lost 3 bases and the J gene lost 3 bases, with 11 bases spanning the gap. CDR1 is LNHNV, CDR2 YYDKDF, per germline (reference sequence). This clonotype originated in a human donor with alopecia areata. Material: CD8+ T cells sorted from blood, obtained at week 0. The chain couples TRBV15 to TRBJ2-2; D remains ambiguous. The DNA for the CDR3 is TGTGCCACCAGCAGGTCTCGATGGGACACCGGGGAGCTGTTTTTT. Its protein is CATSRSRWDTGELFF.